The rows below give T cell receptor beta chains drawn from one sample of a study of cytomegalovirus exposure and HLA in healthy donors. This table comes from immunoSEQ multiplex PCR, and its TCRdb copy is limited to in-frame clones, with some not included. The data show 100,000 to 150,000 clones, about 70% seen once. Sequencing input: PBMCs. Receptors were obtained from a male donor in good health and CMV-seronegative. The CDR3 runs from the conserved cysteine through the conserved F or W. D genes are given only for firm matches. The size of a clone is reported for some rows only, either as once, few or many, or as a class for expanded clones.

J: TRBJ1-2
D: NA
size: few
V: TRBV9
DNA: TGTGCCAGCAGCGTAGTTGGACAGTACGGCTACACCTTC
CDR3: CASSVVGQYGYTF

J: TRBJ2-5
D: TRBD2
size: once
V: TRBV28
DNA: TGTGCCAGCAGTTTACGCCGTTTGGGGGGGTTAGGCGGGGCGTACCAAGAGACCCAGTACTTC
CDR3: CASSLRRLGGLGGAYQETQYF

J: TRBJ1-1
D: TRBD1
size: NA
V: TRBV11-1
DNA: TGTGCCAGCAGCTTAGCTAAGGGGGCGAACACTGAAGCTTTCTTT
CDR3: CASSLAKGANTEAFF

J: TRBJ1-2
D: NA
size: NA
V: TRBV6-5
DNA: TGTGCCAGCAGTCACAGGGAGCGCATATCTGGCTACACCTTC
CDR3: CASSHRERISGYTF

J: TRBJ1-5
D: NA
size: NA
V: TRBV28
DNA: TGTGCCAGCGGTACAGGGAGCGGTCAGCCCCAGCATTTT
CDR3: CASGTGSGQPQHF

J: TRBJ2-3
D: NA
size: NA
V: TRBV9
DNA: TGTGCCAGCAGCGTAATGGAACTAGACAGGGATACGCAGTATTTT
CDR3: CASSVMELDRDTQYF

J: TRBJ2-3
D: NA
size: NA
V: TRBV7-9
DNA: TGTGCCAGCAGCGCATTCACTACGACCGGAGGGCGCACAGATACGCAGTATTTT
CDR3: CASSAFTTTGGRTDTQYF

J: TRBJ2-7
D: NA
size: NA
V: TRBV6-6
DNA: TGTGCCAGCAGCCCTCCGACAGGCCCCCCTTTGCACGAGCAGTACTTC
CDR3: CASSPPTGPPLHEQYF

J: TRBJ2-1
D: NA
size: few
V: TRBV6-6
DNA: TGTGCCAGCAGTTATTCCCCCCGGGACACTAGGGAGCAGTTCTTC
CDR3: CASSYSPRDTREQFF

J: TRBJ2-1
D: NA
size: NA
V: TRBV28
DNA: TGTGCCAGCAGCCCCAGAGGACAGAATGAGCAGTTCTTC
CDR3: CASSPRGQNEQFF

J: TRBJ2-4
D: TRBD2
size: NA
V: TRBV6-6
DNA: TGTGCCAGCAGTCCGACTAGCGGGGGGGATTACATTCAGTACTTC
CDR3: CASSPTSGGDYIQYF

J: TRBJ2-1
D: NA
size: NA
V: TRBV5-1
DNA: TGCGCCAGCAGGTTGGTAGGGGATGAGCAGTTCTTC
CDR3: CASRLVGDEQFF

J: TRBJ1-1
D: NA
size: NA
V: TRBV28
DNA: TGTGCCAGCAGTTTGTTGAAGGGAGGTAGAACTGAAGCTTTCTTT
CDR3: CASSLLKGGRTEAFF

J: TRBJ2-1
D: TRBD2
size: few
V: TRBV6-6
DNA: TGTGCCAGCAGTTACGGAGGGAGGGCCAATGAGCAGTTCTTC
CDR3: CASSYGGRANEQFF

J: TRBJ1-2
D: TRBD1
size: few
V: TRBV19
DNA: TGTGCCAGTAGTAGTCGGACAGGAACCTATGGCTACACCTTC
CDR3: CASSSRTGTYGYTF

J: TRBJ1-6
D: NA
size: NA
V: TRBV2
DNA: TGTGCCAGCAGGCCTACCCTGAGCTCCTATAATTCACCCCTCCACTTT
CDR3: CASRPTLSSYNSPLHF

J: TRBJ2-3
D: NA
size: NA
V: TRBV27
DNA: TGTGCCAGCAGTTTCCTAGGCGATACGCAGTATTTT
CDR3: CASSFLGDTQYF

J: TRBJ2-1
D: TRBD2
size: NA
V: TRBV4-1
DNA: TGCGCCAGCAGCCCCGGGACTAGCGTCTATGAGCAGTTCTTC
CDR3: CASSPGTSVYEQFF

J: TRBJ2-7
D: TRBD2
size: NA
V: TRBV6-1
DNA: TGTGCCAGCAGTGTCTCTAGCGGGGCTGTCTACGAGCAGTACTTC
CDR3: CASSVSSGAVYEQYF

J: TRBJ1-5
D: NA
size: NA
V: TRBV5-6
DNA: TGTGCCAGCAGCTCAGACAGAAACAATCAGCCCCAGCATTTT
CDR3: CASSSDRNNQPQHF

J: TRBJ1-2
D: TRBD1
size: NA
V: TRBV7-2
DNA: TGTGCCAGCAGCCCCGCCGGGACAGGGGGCAGGTTGGACTATGGCTACACCTTC
CDR3: CASSPAGTGGRLDYGYTF

J: TRBJ1-2
D: TRBD1
size: NA
V: TRBV11-2
DNA: TGTGCCAGCAGCGAAACCGACAGGGTGGCCTATGGCTACACCTTC
CDR3: CASSETDRVAYGYTF

J: TRBJ1-5
D: NA
size: NA
V: TRBV7-8
DNA: TGTGCCAGCAGCTCTCGACTCTCGGGGTATAGCAATCAGCCCCAGCATTTT
CDR3: CASSSRLSGYSNQPQHF

J: TRBJ1-2
D: NA
size: NA
V: TRBV6-4
DNA: TGTGCCAGCAGTGACTCCGGGGGCTATGGCTACACCTTC
CDR3: CASSDSGGYGYTF

J: TRBJ2-6
D: NA
size: NA
V: TRBV5-1
DNA: TGCGCCAGCAGCGAAGGCGGGACCTACTCTGGGGCCAACGTCCTGACTTTC
CDR3: CASSEGGTYSGANVLTF

J: TRBJ2-5
D: TRBD2
size: NA
V: TRBV5-4
DNA: TGTGCCAGCAGCTTGGCCGTCGGGAGGGCCCTGGAGACCCAGTACTTC
CDR3: CASSLAVGRALETQYF

J: TRBJ1-1
D: NA
size: NA
V: TRBV28
DNA: TGTGCCAGCAGTCTGAGAGGGTGGGGTTTGAACACTGAAGCTTTCTTT
CDR3: CASSLRGWGLNTEAFF

J: TRBJ2-7
D: NA
size: few
V: TRBV11-1
DNA: TGTGCCAGCAGCTTTTGGAGGGATATAGGATACGAGCAGTACTTC
CDR3: CASSFWRDIGYEQYF

J: TRBJ1-4
D: NA
size: NA
V: TRBV25-1
DNA: TGTGCCAGCAGTGAATATTCGAATGAAAAACTGTTTTTT
CDR3: CASSEYSNEKLFF

J: TRBJ1-5
D: TRBD1
size: NA
V: TRBV19
DNA: TGTGCCAGTAGCCAGACAGGGGTCGATCAGCCCCAGCATTTT
CDR3: CASSQTGVDQPQHF

J: TRBJ1-1
D: NA
size: NA
V: TRBV5-4
DNA: TGTGCCTCGCGGACGGGGGGCAAAGATACTGAAGCTTTCTTT
CDR3: CASRTGGKDTEAFF

J: TRBJ1-1
D: NA
size: NA
V: TRBV27
DNA: TGTGCCAGCAGCATACAGGGAATAGCAACTGAAGCTTTCTTT
CDR3: CASSIQGIATEAFF

J: TRBJ1-2
D: TRBD1
size: NA
V: TRBV19
DNA: TGTGCCAGTAGCGCCGAAAGGGACAGCGGTAACTATGGTTACACCTTC
CDR3: CASSAERDSGNYGYTF